What follows are 28 T cell receptor beta chains derived from one specimen sequenced in a study of cytomegalovirus exposure and HLA in healthy donors. Primers: 60 Vbeta forward and 13 Jbeta reverse. The assay was immunoSEQ multiplex PCR, and TCRdb's table has in-frame clones only and misses some. In the table there are some 120,000 clones, over 70% of which are singletons. Sample: PBMCs. The source is a woman in her thirties or forties in good health and CMV-seropositive.

The CDR3 protein is CASSPLPAGIGDTQYF. The CDR3 coding sequence is TGTGCCAGCAGCCCTCTTCCAGCGGGAATAGGCGATACGCAGTATTTT. V is TRBV5-4 and J is TRBJ2-3; TRBD2 matches at 7 bases. The V segment lost 4 bases and the J segment 6 bases; nucleotides outside the gene matches: 14. Germline V gene data show CDR1 as SGHNT and CDR2 as YYREEE (reference sequence). The CDR3 length is 16 residues.

The chain links TRBV7-9 to TRBJ2-7; D call uncertain. Germline V CDR1 and CDR2: SEHNR, FQNEAQ (reference sequence). This CDR3 has 13 residues. With 4 bases removed from V and 2 bases from J, the gap between germline ends came to 9 bases. CDR3 sequence: CASSSHGAYEQYF. CDR3 nucleotide sequence: TGTGCCAGCAGCTCCCACGGAGCCTACGAGCAGTACTTC.

This clone has only a few counts. CDR3 amino acids: CSVGQGATNEKLFF. CDR3 bases: TGCAGCGTCGGACAGGGGGCAACTAATGAAAAACTGTTTTTT. The V and J genes are TRBV29-1 and TRBJ1-4, with TRBD1 identical over 10 bases. CDR1 and CDR2 from the germline V gene are SQVTM and ANQGSEA. Unmatched junction bases numbered 1, after V lost 6 bases and J lost 0 bases. The CDR3 has 14 residues.

This clone was found a few times. This rearrangement joins TRBV9 to TRBJ2-7, with D maybe TRBD2 (7 bases). Looked up from germline, CDR1 is SGDLS and CDR2 is YYNGEE. The CDR3 sequence is 16 residues long. With 0 bases removed from V and 3 bases from J, the gap between germline ends came to 16 bases. The CDR3 bases are TGTGCCAGCAGCGTAGCTGCGGCGGGGGCTAACTACGAGCAGTACTTC. Translated, it gives CASSVAAAGANYEQYF.

This chain connects TRBV28 to TRBJ2-3; 8 positions agree with TRBD1. There are 14 residues in the CDR3. The junction had 6 bases not matched to a gene; V was cut back by 6 bases and J by 4 bases. CDR1 and CDR2 from the germline V gene are MDHEN and SYDVKM. This CDR3 is CASSKDRVADTQYF. CDR3 in DNA: TGTGCCAGCAGCAAGGACAGGGTCGCAGATACGCAGTATTTT. Together with reference TRBV28 and TRBJ2-3, the CDR3 gives the full variable domain: DVKVTQSSRYLVKRTGEKVFLECVQDMDHENMFWYRQDPGLGLRLIYFSYDVKMKEKGDIPEGYSVSREKKERFSLILESASTNQTSMYLCASSKDRVADTQYFGPGTRLTVL.

The genes are TRBV7-3 and TRBJ2-3, with TRBD2 matching over 13 bases. The V gene's germline CDR1 is SGHTA and CDR2 FQGTGA. The CDR3 loop spans 16 amino acids. The V and J ends lost 5 bases and 4 bases, in that order; junction bases with no gene match: 6. CDR3 in amino acids: CASSPTSGRAADTQYF. CDR3 in DNA: TGTGCCAGCAGCCCAACTAGCGGGAGGGCCGCAGATACGCAGTATTTT.

This chain connects TRBV25-1 to TRBJ1-2; no reliable D call. V dropped 1 base and J dropped 6 bases, with 12 bases sitting between them. CDR1 and CDR2 from the germline V gene are MGHDK and SYGVNS. This CDR3 is 14 amino acids long. This chain's CDR3 is CASSEFTGRDGYTF. As DNA, the CDR3 is TGTGCCAGCAGTGAATTCACCGGGCGGGATGGCTACACCTTC.

A few counts support this clone. The chain joins TRBV14 to TRBJ1-1; 8 bases map to TRBD1. Germline lookup yields CDR1 SGHDN and CDR2 FVKESK. The CDR3 extends over 14 amino acids. Trimming at V came to 3 bases and at J to 7 bases, leaving 7 bases not matched to a gene. The CDR3 sequence is CASSQKLGTGEAFF. CDR3 coding DNA: TGTGCCAGCAGCCAGAAACTAGGGACAGGTGAAGCTTTCTTT.

The chain uses TRBV4-1 and TRBJ2-5, with TRBD1 matching over 7 bases. The junction had 3 bases not matched to a gene; V was cut back by 1 base and J by 1 base. Germline V gene sequence: CDR1 MGHRA, CDR2 YSYEKL. This CDR3 is built from 15 residues. The CDR3 loop is CASSQVGTAQETQYF. The CDR3 DNA sequence: TGCGCCAGCAGCCAAGTGGGGACAGCCCAAGAGACCCAGTACTTC.

This sequence joins TRBV6-1 and TRBJ2-5, with D unclear. Germline assignment: CDR1 MNHNS and CDR2 SASEGT. The CDR3 consists of 12 residues. The V and J ends lost 1 base and 3 bases respectively, with 3 bases between them. In DNA, the CDR3 is TGTGCCAGCAGTGAAGACAAAGAGACCCAGTACTTC. This codes for CASSEDKETQYF.

V usage is TRBV7-3 and J usage is TRBJ2-3, with D perhaps matching TRBD1 (5 bases). The V end was cut by 3 bases, the J end by 4 bases, with 8 bases between. This CDR3 region has 13 residues. The germline CDR1 and CDR2 sequences are SGHTA and FQGTGA. In DNA, the CDR3 is TGTGCCAGCAGCTTCCAGGGATCAGATACGCAGTATTTT. As protein: CASSFQGSDTQYF.

V usage is TRBV7-3 and J usage is TRBJ2-1; D may be TRBD1 (5 bases). The ends were cut back, 3 bases at V and 7 bases at J, with 22 bases in the middle. Germline assignment: CDR1 SGHTA and CDR2 FQGTGA. The CDR3 contains 17 residues. The CDR3 DNA reads as TGTGCCAGCAGCTTCTCCCGCACAGGCGCTCGGTTAAATGAGCAGTTCTTC. Its translation: CASSFSRTGARLNEQFF.

The chain uses TRBV5-1 and TRBJ2-7, with a tentative D call TRBD2 (5 bases). Looked up from germline, CDR1 is SGHRS and CDR2 is YFSETQ. The CDR3 spans 14 residues. The germline V and J ends were trimmed by 5 bases and 3 bases, with 15 bases remaining between them. This chain's CDR3 is CASRDSGSYYEQYF. CDR3 DNA: TGCGCCAGCAGGGACTCCGGTTCCTACTACGAGCAGTACTTC.

The genes are TRBV7-3 and TRBJ2-5; TRBD2 matches at 11 bases. The CDR3 has 17 amino acids. J lost 4 bases, V lost 5 bases, and 12 bases had no gene match. Germline V gene sequence: CDR1 SGHTA, CDR2 FQGTGA. The CDR3, as DNA: TGTGCCAGCAGCCCGGCGGGTGGTAGCGGGAGGGGAGAGACCCAGTACTTC. Translation: CASSPAGGSGRGETQYF.

This clone came up a few times. V usage is TRBV29-1 and J usage is TRBJ2-3; tentatively, D is TRBD1 (5 bases). Germline CDR1 reads SQVTM; CDR2 reads ANQGSEA. This CDR3 is built from 11 residues. The ends were cut back, 5 bases at V and 9 bases at J, with 12 bases in the middle. The CDR3 DNA sequence: TGCAGCGTTCAGCAGGGATCGACGCAGTATTTT. It specifies CSVQQGSTQYF.

The gene calls are TRBV7-9 and TRBJ2-1; TRBD1 agrees at 8 bases. Germline CDR1 SEHNR, CDR2 FQNEAQ (reference sequence). J gave up 3 bases and V 3 bases, and 7 bases lay outside the gene matches. The CDR3 sequence is 16 residues long. The CDR3 is CASSFIPGQVYNEQFF. The CDR3 nucleotides are TGTGCCAGCAGCTTCATCCCGGGACAGGTCTACAATGAGCAGTTCTTC.

The genes are TRBV6-6 and TRBJ2-3; 10 bases align to TRBD2. Germline V gives CDR1 MNHNY, CDR2 SVGAGI (reference sequence). The CDR3 loop spans 15 amino acids. J lost 4 bases, V lost 7 bases, and 8 bases had no gene match. The CDR3 here is CASIGSGRAADTQYF. The CDR3 nucleotides are TGTGCCAGCATCGGAAGCGGGAGGGCCGCAGATACGCAGTATTTT.

This clone appeared a few times. This chain links TRBV14 with TRBJ1-1; D perhaps matches TRBD1 (5 bases). Germline V gene sequence: CDR1 SGHDN, CDR2 FVKESK. This CDR3 contains 14 residues. Deletions cut 6 bases from V and 4 bases from J, with 15 bases between. The CDR3 DNA sequence: TGTGCCAGCAGTCGTCAGGGTTCGGGCACTGAAGCTTTCTTT. Its protein product is CASSRQGSGTEAFF.

V and J are TRBV28 and TRBJ1-2, with 7 bases fitting TRBD1. V shed 3 bases, J shed 7 bases, and the junction held 8 bases outside the gene matches. The length of the CDR3 is 14 residues. CDR1 and CDR2 from the germline V gene are MDHEN and SYDVKM. In DNA, the CDR3 is TGTGCCAGCAGTTTGCGGGACAGCCCTTTTGGCTACACCTTC. Its protein is CASSLRDSPFGYTF.

The chain is built from TRBV27 and TRBJ1-1, with TRBD1 identical over 11 bases. The CDR3 runs to 22 residues. CDR1 and CDR2 from the germline V gene are MNHEY and SMNVEV (reference sequence). Trimming took 2 bases from V and 0 from J; bases not matched to a gene: 20. DNA of the CDR3: TGTGCCAGCAGTTTAACTTACCTATGGACAGGGGGCTCTACAAACATGAACACTGAAGCTTTCTTT. Its translation: CASSLTYLWTGGSTNMNTEAFF.

Worth noting for this clone: The junction differs from germline at one of its ends, possibly a read error. The rearrangement uses TRBV9 and TRBJ1-2; 9 nucleotides match TRBD1. The CDR3 totals 14 residues. Germline V CDR1 and CDR2: SGDLS, YYNGEE. The CDR3 is CASSYRTGADGYIF. The CDR3 DNA sequence: TGTGCCAGCAGCTATCGGACAGGGGCTGACGGCTACATCTTC.

The V call is TRBV10-2, the J call TRBJ1-5; D remains unclear. The CDR3 length is 14 residues. Looked up from germline, CDR1 is WSHSY and CDR2 is SAAADI. V shed 3 bases and J shed 2 bases, with 8 bases lying between them. CDR3 DNA sequence: TGCGCCAGCAGTGAAGGGCGGGGCAATCAGCCCCAGCATTTT. Its protein product is CASSEGRGNQPQHF.

The chain joins TRBV4-1 to TRBJ2-6; 10 bases line up with TRBD2. V trimming: 3 bases; J trimming: 0 bases; junction bases outside the gene matches: 2. This CDR3 has 17 residues. CDR1 and CDR2 (germline): MGHRA, YSYEKL. CDR3 residues: CASSQLAGASGANVLTF. CDR3 bases: TGCGCCAGCAGCCAGCTAGCGGGGGCCTCTGGGGCCAACGTCCTGACTTTC.

The gene calls are TRBV19 and TRBJ2-5; 7 nucleotides align to TRBD2. Trimming took 3 bases from V and 4 from J; bases not matched to a gene: 5. Germline V lookup: CDR1 LNHDA, CDR2 SQIVND (reference sequence). This CDR3 has 14 residues. CDR3 sequence: CASSIGGLRETQYF. In nucleotides, the CDR3 is TGTGCCAGTAGTATCGGGGGGTTGAGAGAGACCCAGTACTTC.

The gene calls are TRBV9 and TRBJ1-2; no firm D call. The ends were cut back, 3 bases at V and 3 bases at J, with 12 bases in the middle. The germline gives CDR1 SGDLS, CDR2 YYNGEE. The CDR3 runs 14 residues. The CDR3 sequence is CASSGPYAYYGYTF. CDR3 sequence (DNA): TGTGCCAGCAGCGGCCCCTATGCGTACTATGGCTACACCTTC.

The chain recombines TRBV25-1 with TRBJ2-5; tentatively, D is TRBD2 (5 bases). The CDR3 covers 14 residues. CDR1 MGHDK and CDR2 SYGVNS come from the germline V gene. Trimming cost V 1 base and J 2 bases, with 8 bases left between them. CDR3 sequence reads: CASSESSGQETQYF. CDR3 DNA sequence: TGTGCCAGCAGTGAATCGAGCGGACAAGAGACCCAGTACTTC.

The rearrangement joins TRBV7-3 to TRBJ2-1, with a tentative D call TRBD2 (6 bases). CDR1 SGHTA and CDR2 FQGTGA come from the germline V gene. The CDR3 extends over 16 amino acids. The V end was cut by 5 bases, the J end by 3 bases, with 17 bases between. Here the CDR3 reads CASSLAGAGGYNEQFF. In DNA form, the CDR3 reads TGTGCCAGCAGCCTGGCCGGGGCCGGGGGCTACAATGAGCAGTTCTTC.

This clone was detected a few times. The chain is built from TRBV6-5 and TRBJ1-5; D is uncertain. Trimming took off 7 bases at V and 0 bases at J, with 13 bases between the two ends. This CDR3 is 15 amino acids long. Germline V gene sequence: CDR1 MNHEY, CDR2 SVGAGI. CDR3 coding DNA: TGTGCCAGCACCCTGAGGCCCGGTAGCAATCAGCCCCAGCATTTT. It is translated as CASTLRPGSNQPQHF.